Sequencing of this T cell receptor (beta chain) was carried out in a study of blood T cell repertoires in COVID-19 (TCRdb year 2020). For the study in its entirety: Samples covering the acute and convalescent phases of COVID-19 were provided by collaborators in the United States, Italy and Spain. The repertoires were made available in a free public database intended to serve as a resource for research on the immune response to SARS-CoV-2. The samples were drawn from two sources: the first 160 participants of the ongoing ImmuneRACE study, and over 1,000 subjects contributed by 6 global collaborators. The dataset comprised deeply sampled blood TCRbeta repertoires from subjects exposed to, actively infected with, or recovered from COVID-19. Where HLA class I and class II types were available, the types were taken from metadata supplied by the sample provider, not from assay-based typing. Sample metadata almost always included a de-identified subject ID, COVID-19 status, age in years and sex. The material from the prospective study consisted of cDNA or gDNA derived from T cells, B-cell-depleted T cells, or PBMCs.

V gives up 1 base and J gives up 4 bases, and the segment between their germline ends measures 8 bases. Sequences SGHKS (CDR1) and YYEKEE (CDR2) are obtained from the germline V gene (reference sequence). The CDR3 starts with the cysteine, ends with the phenylalanine, and has 13 residues. The CDR3 DNA has 39 bases and is translated from base 1. Another Seattle source contributed samples from volunteer blood donors who had recovered from COVID-19. Whole blood was collected in K2EDTA tubes by collaborating institutions according to the institutions' own protocols. For TCRbeta analysis, collaborators shipped samples as frozen whole blood, isolated PBMCs, or DNA extracted from either of those sample types. The paper as a whole reports these results and caveats: Clinical and demographic metadata were provided uncurated, with the amount varying by source and participant.

As to this clone: Which antigen it targets is not known. No quality values exist for individual bases; no much larger clone is one base distant.

TCRbeta CDR3 regions were amplified from genomic DNA by means of the immunoSEQ Assay, a bias-controlled multiplex PCR. Per the authors' processing: The number of nucleated cells in each sample was estimated by amplification of reference gene primers within the assay. To quantify the absolute abundance of each unique TCRbeta CDR3 rearrangement, sequence reads were collapsed and filtered. Productive Simpson clonality was computed per sample as the square root of Simpson's diversity index over productive rearrangements. The table comes from immuneACCESS by way of TCRdb, which keeps in-frame sequences with V and J called. Part of the clones is missing from these tables; in studies checked, under half for an unresolved V gene and the rest for unknown reasons. The V and J calls and clone size were taken over from that table, and D and trimming were inferred from the DNA. A total of some 150,000 clones appear in this sample, approximately 86% of them only once. The ten largest account for about 1.2% of the sample.

The sequence was obtained from a man in his fifties or sixties who had recovered from COVID-19. Sequenced: peripheral blood. Here the chain combines TRBV5-5 and TRBJ1-2; no D gene call is confident. DNA sequence: TGTGCCAGCAGCTTGCTGGGAGGCTATGGCTACACCTTC. Its protein reads: CASSLLGGYGYTF.